Only a few counts were recorded for the clone carrying this TCR beta chain. Per germline, CDR1 MDHEN and CDR2 SYDVKM. The CDR3 length is 14 residues. V lost 4 bases, J lost 3 bases, and 6 bases stayed unmatched. The data are from a study of blood T cell repertoires in COVID-19. At the level of the study: COVID-19 samples from acute and convalescent phases originated in the United States, Italy and Spain.

The assay was immunoSEQ multiplex PCR, and TCRdb's table has in-frame clones only and misses some. The data contain about 170,000 clones, 74% of them seen just once; the ten biggest clones take up about 3%. The receptor was isolated from a woman of 80 years or more with acute or convalescent COVID-19. Input material: peripheral blood. The gene calls are TRBV28 and TRBJ2-7, with 7 bases identical to TRBD2. The CDR3 reads CASSSPAGFYEQYF. The CDR3 DNA sequence: TGTGCCAGCAGTTCCCCAGCGGGGTTCTACGAGCAGTACTTC.